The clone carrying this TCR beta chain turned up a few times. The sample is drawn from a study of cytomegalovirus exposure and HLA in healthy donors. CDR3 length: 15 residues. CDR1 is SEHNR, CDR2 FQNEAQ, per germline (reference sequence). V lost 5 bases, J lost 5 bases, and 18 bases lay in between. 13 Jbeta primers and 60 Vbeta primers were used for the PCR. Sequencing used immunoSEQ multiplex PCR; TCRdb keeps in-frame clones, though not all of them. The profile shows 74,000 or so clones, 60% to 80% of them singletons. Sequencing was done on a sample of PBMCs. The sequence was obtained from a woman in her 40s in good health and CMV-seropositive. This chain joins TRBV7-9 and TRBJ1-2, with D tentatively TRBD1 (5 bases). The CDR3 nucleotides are TGTGCCAGCAGCCCTAACTTCCAGGGAGGGTATGGCTACACCTTC. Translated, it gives CASSPNFQGGYGYTF.